This passage covers 20 T cell receptor beta chains from one sample sequenced in a study of T cell responses to AZD1222 COVID-19 vaccine. Method: immunoSEQ multiplex PCR; TCRdb's copy keeps in-frame clones and lacks some. The table records more than 100,000 clones, 90% of them present only once. Material: peripheral blood, obtained on day 0 of AZD1222 vaccination. These receptors all come from an adult in good health.

V usage is TRBV4-3 and J usage is TRBJ2-7; 7 bases map to TRBD1. Trimming took 0 bases from V and 3 from J; bases not matched to a gene: 5. This CDR3 has 15 amino acids. Germline CDR1 is LGHNA and CDR2 is YSLEER. CDR3 loop: CASSQDERGLYEQYF. In DNA, the CDR3 is TGCGCCAGCAGCCAAGACGAAAGGGGGCTCTACGAGCAGTACTTC.

The chain joins TRBV5-5 to TRBJ1-2, with 11 bases aligning to TRBD1. Per the germline V gene, CDR1 is SGHKS and CDR2 is YYEKEE (reference sequence). CDR3 length: 16 amino acids. Trimming cost V 4 bases and J 5 bases; bases outside gene matches: 10. In nucleotides, the CDR3 is TGTGCCAGCAGCCTTGTCGGGGGACAGGGGGAATATGGCTACACCTTC. Protein: CASSLVGGQGEYGYTF.

This chain joins TRBV27 and TRBJ1-5; D remains ambiguous. The V and J ends lost 5 bases and 1 base respectively, with 12 bases between them. Germline V gives CDR1 MNHEY, CDR2 SMNVEV (reference sequence). CDR3 size: 15 residues. This CDR3 is CASSTPQESNQPQHF. Here the CDR3 DNA reads TGTGCCAGCAGTACACCACAAGAGAGCAATCAGCCCCAGCATTTT.

The chain has TRBV19 and TRBJ1-1, with 8 positions matching TRBD1. The CDR3 runs to 16 residues. Germline CDR1 reads LNHDA; CDR2 reads SQIVND (reference sequence). V was clipped by 4 bases and J by 0 bases; unmatched bases: 7. CDR3 coding DNA: TGTGCCAGTAGTAAAGGACAGGGTGTGATGAACACTGAAGCTTTCTTT. The encoded protein is CASSKGQGVMNTEAFF. Full variable domain (rest looked up from reference TRBV19 and TRBJ1-1): DGGITQSPKYLFRKEGQNVTLSCEQNLNHDAMYWYRQDPGQGLRLIYYSQIVNDFQKGDIAEGYSVSREKKESFPLTVTSAQKNPTAFYLCASSKGQGVMNTEAFFGQGTRLTVV.

The CDR3 bases are TGTGCCAGCAGCTTGAAAGGAAGGACAGGCACTGAAGCTTTCTTT. This gives the protein CASSLKGRTGTEAFF. The V gene is TRBV5-8, the J gene TRBJ1-1; 7 bases map to TRBD1. J gave up 4 bases and V 1 base, and 7 bases lay outside the gene matches. Germline V gene sequence: CDR1 SGHTS, CDR2 YDEGEE. The CDR3 is 15 residues long.

This rearrangement joins TRBV7-9 to TRBJ1-4, with TRBD1 as a possible D gene (5 bases). Germline V gives CDR1 SEHNR, CDR2 FQNEAQ (reference sequence). With 4 bases removed from V and 6 bases from J, the gap between germline ends came to 18 bases. This CDR3 has 16 residues. CDR3 region: CASSSGFTGEDEKLFF. The CDR3 nucleotides are TGTGCCAGCAGCTCAGGGTTTACAGGAGAAGATGAAAAACTGTTTTTT.

This chain uses TRBV20-1 with TRBJ1-2; D gene unclear. Germline CDR1 DFQATT, CDR2 SNEGSKA (reference sequence). This CDR3 comprises 11 residues. Trimming shortened V by 6 bases and J by 3 bases, and 8 bases separated the two germline ends. CDR3 in amino acids: CSAAVDYGYTF. The CDR3, as DNA: TGCAGTGCAGCAGTTGACTATGGCTACACCTTC.

This clone has just one count. The chain uses TRBV20-1 and TRBJ2-5; 11 nucleotides match TRBD2. V dropped 3 bases and J dropped 2; count of bases not matched to a gene: 5. The CDR3 sequence is 15 residues long. Germline lookup yields CDR1 DFQATT and CDR2 SNEGSKA (reference sequence). CDR3 in DNA: TGCAGTGCTAGTCCTTCTAGCGGGGGGCAAGAGACCCAGTACTTC. Translated, it gives CSASPSSGGQETQYF.

V and J are TRBV2 and TRBJ1-5; 7 bases fit TRBD1. The CDR3 has 14 amino acids. Germline CDR1 is SNHLY and CDR2 is FYNNEI. The V gene end was trimmed by 7 bases and the J gene end by 3 bases; junction bases not matched to a gene: 6. In DNA, the CDR3 is TGTGCCAGCACGGAGGACAGGTCCAATCAGCCCCAGCATTTT. The encoded protein is CASTEDRSNQPQHF.

J is TRBJ2-5 and V is TRBV4-2, with 9 bases fitting TRBD2. J was trimmed by 3 bases and V by 3 bases; bases with no gene match: 11. Per germline, CDR1 LGHNA and CDR2 YNFKEQ. The CDR3 covers 17 residues. The DNA of the CDR3 is TGTGCCAGCAGCCAGATCGGGGGCGGGGGGGAAAAAGAGACCCAGTACTTC. Its translation is CASSQIGGGGEKETQYF.

V and J are TRBV5-1 and TRBJ2-7; 11 positions agree with TRBD1. The germline CDR1 and CDR2 sequences are SGHRS and YFSETQ. CDR3 length: 14 amino acids. V was clipped by 3 bases and J by 5 bases; unmatched bases: 4. CDR3 loop: CASSWRDRGNEQYF. For the CDR3, the DNA is TGCGCCAGCAGCTGGCGGGACAGGGGGAACGAGCAGTACTTC.

The chain couples TRBV6-5 to TRBJ2-4; D might be TRBD2 (5 bases). The V and J ends lost 8 bases and 6 bases respectively, with 11 bases between them. CDR1 is MNHEY, CDR2 SVGAGI, per germline. CDR3 size: 12 residues. CDR3: CASQTGINIQYF. The CDR3 nucleotides are TGTGCCAGCCAGACGGGGATAAACATTCAGTACTTC.

This clone was seen only a few times. This rearrangement joins TRBV6-5 to TRBJ2-2; 11 bases match TRBD2. The V gene's germline CDR1 is MNHEY and CDR2 SVGAGI. J was trimmed by 1 base and V by 11 bases; bases with no gene match: 3. This CDR3 contains 14 residues. The CDR3 DNA sequence: TGTGCCGCGGGGACTAGCGGGAACACCGGGGAGCTGTTTTTT. Translation: CAAGTSGNTGELFF.

The chain is built from TRBV6-2 or TRBV6-3 and TRBJ2-7; 12 positions agree with TRBD2. The J segment lost 3 bases and the V segment lost 8 bases, leaving 11 bases of the junction unmatched. Germline values: CDR1 MNHEY, CDR2 SVGEGT. The CDR3 contains 16 residues. CDR3 nucleotides: TGTGCCAGCGGCCTACTAGCGGGAGGTATCCACTACGAGCAGTACTTC. The encoded protein is CASGLLAGGIHYEQYF.

The genes are TRBV6-1 and TRBJ1-1; possible D gene TRBD1, 5 bases. The CDR3 totals 16 residues. The germline V gene encodes CDR1 MNHNS and CDR2 SASEGT. V was clipped by 4 bases and J by 11 bases, with 26 bases between them. CDR3: CASSGEAGRGYEKAFF. The CDR3 region has the DNA TGTGCCAGCAGTGGGGAGGCAGGGCGAGGATACGAGAAGGCTTTCTTT.

Only one count was recorded for this clone. The chain recombines TRBV25-1 with TRBJ2-7; D gene uncertain. Germline values: CDR1 MGHDK, CDR2 SYGVNS. CDR3 length: 15 amino acids. V shed 4 bases and J shed 0 bases, with 13 bases lying between them. The CDR3 loop reads CASSGRPAPSYEQYF. The CDR3 DNA sequence: TGTGCCAGCAGTGGACGCCCCGCACCCTCCTACGAGCAGTACTTC.

The chain couples TRBV28 to TRBJ2-5; 7 bases line up with TRBD1. Trimming cost V 4 bases and J 5 bases; bases outside gene matches: 10. The CDR3 runs 15 residues. Germline CDR1 and CDR2: MDHEN and SYDVKM. For the CDR3, the DNA is TGTGCCAGCAGTTCGTCCCTGGGACAGTGGGAGACCCAGTACTTC. Its protein is CASSSSLGQWETQYF.

This clone turned up a few times. The chain recombines TRBV9 with TRBJ2-5; tentative D call: TRBD1 (6 bases). Germline loops: CDR1 SGDLS, CDR2 YYNGEE. There are 14 residues in the CDR3. Trimming left V 0 bases short and J 6 bases short, with 12 bases between. The CDR3 region has the DNA TGTGCCAGCAGCGTAGTACCAGGGGAAAAGACCCAGTACTTC. It is translated as CASSVVPGEKTQYF.

The gene calls are TRBV13 and TRBJ1-3; maybe TRBD1 (6 bases). The CDR3 is 18 residues long. Germline CDR1 and CDR2: PRHDT and FYEKMQ (reference sequence). The ends were cut back, 0 bases at V and 3 bases at J, with 18 bases in the middle. The CDR3 spells CASSLGLTGKRGGNTIYF. The CDR3 nucleotides read TGTGCCAGCAGCTTAGGGCTAACAGGGAAACGAGGTGGAAACACCATATATTTT.

The CDR3 is CASSLVTSGYKNEQFF. The CDR3 DNA reads as TGTGCCAGCAGCTTAGTAACGTCAGGGTACAAGAATGAGCAGTTCTTC. The rearrangement uses TRBV7-2 and TRBJ2-1; the D gene is possibly TRBD1 (5 bases). The CDR3 contains 16 residues. Germline V gene lookup returns CDR1 SGHTA and CDR2 FQGNSA. Trimming removed 1 base at V and 7 bases at J, with 17 bases between.